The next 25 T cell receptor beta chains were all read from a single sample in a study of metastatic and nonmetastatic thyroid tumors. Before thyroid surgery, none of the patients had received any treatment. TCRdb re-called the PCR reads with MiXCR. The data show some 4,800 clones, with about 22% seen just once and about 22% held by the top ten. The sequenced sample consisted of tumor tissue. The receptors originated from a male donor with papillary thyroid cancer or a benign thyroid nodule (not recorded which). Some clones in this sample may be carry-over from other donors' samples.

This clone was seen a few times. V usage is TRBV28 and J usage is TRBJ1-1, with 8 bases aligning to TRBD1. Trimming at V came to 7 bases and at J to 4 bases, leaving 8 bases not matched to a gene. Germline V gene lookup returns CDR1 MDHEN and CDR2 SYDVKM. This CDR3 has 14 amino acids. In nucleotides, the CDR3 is TGTGCCAGCAACCTAAGACAGGGGACCACTGAAGCTTTCTTT. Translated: CASNLRQGTTEAFF.

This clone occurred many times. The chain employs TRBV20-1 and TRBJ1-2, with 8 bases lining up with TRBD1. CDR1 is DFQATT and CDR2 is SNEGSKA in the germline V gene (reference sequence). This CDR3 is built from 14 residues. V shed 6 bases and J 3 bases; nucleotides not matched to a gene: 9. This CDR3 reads CSALTGGSDYGYTF. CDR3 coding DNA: TGCAGTGCCCTTACAGGGGGATCAGACTATGGCTACACCTTC.

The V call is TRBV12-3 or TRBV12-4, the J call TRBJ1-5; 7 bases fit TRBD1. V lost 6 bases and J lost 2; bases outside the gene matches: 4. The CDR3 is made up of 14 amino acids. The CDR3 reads CASRPTGGNQPQHF. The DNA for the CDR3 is TGTGCCAGCAGACCCACAGGGGGCAATCAGCCCCAGCATTTT.

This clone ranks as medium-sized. The CDR3 nucleotides are TGCGCCAGCAGCTTGGGGGGGGCAGGACCTTATGGCTACACCTTC. Protein sequence: CASSLGGAGPYGYTF. This chain connects TRBV5-1 to TRBJ1-2, with D possibly TRBD1 on 6 matching bases. Trimming stripped 0 bases from V and 5 bases from J, with 14 bases between. Germline V gene data show CDR1 as SGHRS and CDR2 as YFSETQ. The CDR3 runs to 15 residues.

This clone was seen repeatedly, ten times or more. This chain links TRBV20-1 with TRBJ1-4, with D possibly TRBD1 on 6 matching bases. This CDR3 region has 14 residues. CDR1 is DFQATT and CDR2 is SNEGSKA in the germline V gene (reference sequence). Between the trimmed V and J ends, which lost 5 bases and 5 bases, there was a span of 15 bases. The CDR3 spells CSARVRGKNEKLFF. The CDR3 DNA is TGCAGTGCTCGCGTCAGGGGAAAAAATGAAAAACTGTTTTTT.

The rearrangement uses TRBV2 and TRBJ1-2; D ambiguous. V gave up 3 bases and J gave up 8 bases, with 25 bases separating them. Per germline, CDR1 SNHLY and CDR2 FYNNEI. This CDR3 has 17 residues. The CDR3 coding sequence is TGTGCCAGCAGTGAGCGCGCTACAGCCTTACCCCAGGTGGGCTACACCTTC. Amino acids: CASSERATALPQVGYTF.

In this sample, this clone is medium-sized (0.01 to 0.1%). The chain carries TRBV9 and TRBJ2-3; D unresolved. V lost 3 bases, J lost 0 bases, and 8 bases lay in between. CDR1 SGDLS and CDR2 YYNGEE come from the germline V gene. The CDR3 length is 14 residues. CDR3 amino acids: CASSEAGSTDTQYF. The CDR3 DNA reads TGTGCCAGCAGCGAGGCCGGGAGCACAGATACGCAGTATTTT.

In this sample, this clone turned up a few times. For the CDR3, the DNA is TGTGCCAGCAAGACCCGGGACAGGGGATACGAGCAGTACTTC. This translates into CASKTRDRGYEQYF. V usage is TRBV6-1 and J usage is TRBJ2-7; 10 nucleotides agree with TRBD1. Trimming at V came to 7 bases and at J to 4 bases, leaving 7 bases not matched to a gene. The CDR3 has 14 amino acids. The germline V gene encodes CDR1 MNHNS and CDR2 SASEGT.

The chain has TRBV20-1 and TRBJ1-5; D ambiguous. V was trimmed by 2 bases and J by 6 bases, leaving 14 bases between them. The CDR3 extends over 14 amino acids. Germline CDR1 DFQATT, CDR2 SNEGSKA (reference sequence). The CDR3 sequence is CSARSGLESQPQHF. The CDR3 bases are TGCAGTGCTAGAAGCGGGCTTGAGAGTCAGCCCCAGCATTTT.

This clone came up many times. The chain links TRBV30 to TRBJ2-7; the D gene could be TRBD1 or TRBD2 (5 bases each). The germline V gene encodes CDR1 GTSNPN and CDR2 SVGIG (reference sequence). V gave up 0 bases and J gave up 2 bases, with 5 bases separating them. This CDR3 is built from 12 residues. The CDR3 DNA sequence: TGTGCCTGGAGTGTGGGGGCCTACGAGCAGTACTTC. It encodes CAWSVGAYEQYF.

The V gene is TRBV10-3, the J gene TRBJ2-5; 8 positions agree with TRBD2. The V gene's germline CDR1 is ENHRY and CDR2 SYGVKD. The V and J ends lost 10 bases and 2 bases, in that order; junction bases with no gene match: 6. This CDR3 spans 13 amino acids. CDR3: CASQTSAQETQYF. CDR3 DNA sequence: TGTGCCAGCCAGACTAGCGCACAAGAGACCCAGTACTTC.

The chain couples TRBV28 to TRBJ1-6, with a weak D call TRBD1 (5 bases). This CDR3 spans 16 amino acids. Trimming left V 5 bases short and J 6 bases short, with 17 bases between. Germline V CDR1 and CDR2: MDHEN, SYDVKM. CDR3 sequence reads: CASSRGGGTANSPLHF. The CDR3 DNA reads TGTGCCAGCAGTCGCGGAGGAGGGACGGCTAATTCACCCCTCCACTTT.

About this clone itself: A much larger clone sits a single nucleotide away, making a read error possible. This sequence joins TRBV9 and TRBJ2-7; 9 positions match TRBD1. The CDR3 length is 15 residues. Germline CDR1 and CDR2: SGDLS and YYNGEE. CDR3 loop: CASSVAGTGGNEQHF. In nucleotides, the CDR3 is TGTGCCAGCAGCGTAGCTGGAACAGGGGGCAACGAGCAGCACTTC.

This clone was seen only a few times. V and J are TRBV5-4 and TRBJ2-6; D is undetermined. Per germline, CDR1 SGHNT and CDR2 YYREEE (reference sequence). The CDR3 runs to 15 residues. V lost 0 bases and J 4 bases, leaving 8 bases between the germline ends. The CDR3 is CASSLAVAGANVLTF. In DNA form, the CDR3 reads TGTGCCAGCAGCTTGGCTGTCGCCGGGGCCAACGTCCTGACTTTC.

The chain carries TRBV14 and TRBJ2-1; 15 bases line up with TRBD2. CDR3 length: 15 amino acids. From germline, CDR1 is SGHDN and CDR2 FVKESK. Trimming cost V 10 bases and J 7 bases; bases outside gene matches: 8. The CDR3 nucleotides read TGTGCCATCATCGCGGGGACTAGCGGGGGGAATGAGCAGTTCTTC. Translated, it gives CAIIAGTSGGNEQFF.

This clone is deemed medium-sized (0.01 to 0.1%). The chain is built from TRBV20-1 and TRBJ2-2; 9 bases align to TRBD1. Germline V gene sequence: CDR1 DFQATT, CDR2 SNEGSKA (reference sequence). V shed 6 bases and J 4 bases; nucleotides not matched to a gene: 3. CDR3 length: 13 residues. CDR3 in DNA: TGCAGTGCACGACAGGGGGTCACCGGGGAGCTGTTTTTT. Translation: CSARQGVTGELFF.

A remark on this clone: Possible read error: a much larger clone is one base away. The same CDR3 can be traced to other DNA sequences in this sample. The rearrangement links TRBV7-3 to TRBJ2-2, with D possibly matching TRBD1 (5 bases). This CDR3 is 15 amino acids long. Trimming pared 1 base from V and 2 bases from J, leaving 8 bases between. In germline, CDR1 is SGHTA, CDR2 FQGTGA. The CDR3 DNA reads TGTGCCAGCAGCTTAAGTGGGGCTAACACCGGGGAGCTGTTTTTT. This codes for CASSLSGANTGELFF.

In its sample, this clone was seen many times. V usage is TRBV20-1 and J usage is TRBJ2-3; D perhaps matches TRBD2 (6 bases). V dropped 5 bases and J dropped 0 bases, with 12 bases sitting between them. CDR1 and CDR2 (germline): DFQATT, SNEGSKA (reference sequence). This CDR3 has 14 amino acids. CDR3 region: CSAAYGGSTDTQYF. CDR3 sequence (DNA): TGCAGTGCTGCCTACGGGGGAAGCACAGATACGCAGTATTTT.

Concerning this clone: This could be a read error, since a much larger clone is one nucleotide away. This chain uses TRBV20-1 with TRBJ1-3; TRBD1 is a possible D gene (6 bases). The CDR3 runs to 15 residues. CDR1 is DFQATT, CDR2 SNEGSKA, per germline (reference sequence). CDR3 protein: CSALPARGRGNNIYF. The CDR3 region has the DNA TGCAGTGCCCTTCCGGCCAGGGGAAGAGGAAACAACATATATTTT.

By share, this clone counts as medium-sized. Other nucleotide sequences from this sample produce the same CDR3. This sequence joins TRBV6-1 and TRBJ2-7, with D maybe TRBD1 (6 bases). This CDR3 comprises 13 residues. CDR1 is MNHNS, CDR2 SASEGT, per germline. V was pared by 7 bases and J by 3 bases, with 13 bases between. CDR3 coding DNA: TGTGCCAGCATTAGGGACACAATCTACGAGCAGTACTTC. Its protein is CASIRDTIYEQYF.

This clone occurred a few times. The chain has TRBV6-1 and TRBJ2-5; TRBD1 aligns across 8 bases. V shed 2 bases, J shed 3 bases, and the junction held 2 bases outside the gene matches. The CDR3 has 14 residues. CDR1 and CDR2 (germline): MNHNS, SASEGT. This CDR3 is CASSERGQEETQYF. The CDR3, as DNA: TGTGCCAGCAGTGAAAGGGGACAGGAAGAGACCCAGTACTTC.

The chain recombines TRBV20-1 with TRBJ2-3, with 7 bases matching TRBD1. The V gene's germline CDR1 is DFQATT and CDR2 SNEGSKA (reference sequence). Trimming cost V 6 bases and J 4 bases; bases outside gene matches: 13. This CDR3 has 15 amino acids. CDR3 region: CSAETGQAGADTQYF. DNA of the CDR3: TGCAGTGCCGAGACTGGACAGGCCGGGGCAGATACGCAGTATTTT.

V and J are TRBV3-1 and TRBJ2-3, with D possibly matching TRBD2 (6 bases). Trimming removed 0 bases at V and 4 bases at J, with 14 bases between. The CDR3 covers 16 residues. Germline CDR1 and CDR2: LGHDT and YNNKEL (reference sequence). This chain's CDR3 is CASSQELAPRPDTQYF. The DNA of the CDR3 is TGTGCCAGCAGCCAAGAACTAGCCCCGAGGCCAGATACGCAGTATTTT.

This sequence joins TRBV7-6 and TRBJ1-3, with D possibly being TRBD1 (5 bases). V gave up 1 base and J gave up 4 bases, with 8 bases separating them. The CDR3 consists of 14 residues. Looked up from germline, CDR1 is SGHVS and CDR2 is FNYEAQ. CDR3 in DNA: TGTGCCAGCAGCTTAGGGGGGTCCGGAAACACCATATATTTT. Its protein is CASSLGGSGNTIYF.

The DNA of the CDR3 is TGTGCCAGCAGTCCCACTAGCGTGAGGGCCGGAACCGGGGAGCTGTTTTTT. Its protein is CASSPTSVRAGTGELFF. The V and J genes are TRBV6-1 and TRBJ2-2, with 7 bases that match TRBD2. Per the germline V gene, CDR1 is MNHNS and CDR2 is SASEGT. The CDR3 consists of 17 residues. Germline trimming cut 5 bases from V and 5 bases from J; bases unmatched to any gene: 14.